A selection of T cell receptor beta chains follows, all from one sample in a study of T cell clonotyping in hematopoietic cell transplantation. The data were produced by immunoSEQ multiplex PCR, yet TCRdb's version contains in-frame clones alone and is incomplete. The sample has about 45,000 clones, about four fifths seen once; the top ten hold over 4.5%. This material consisted of peripheral blood mononuclear cells, taken before stem cell transplant. These receptors were collected from a man aged 55 to 70 with myelodysplastic syndrome. Some clones in this sample may be carry-over from other donors' samples. CDR3s include the opening cysteine and the closing phenylalanine or tryptophan. The order of the fields is V gene, clone size, J gene, D gene, CDR3 protein, CDR3 DNA. A D gene is named only where the DNA matches it firmly. Some rows mark clone size as missing; the rest say once, few, many or name a class of expanded clone.

v_gene: TRBV5-1; abundance: .; j_gene: TRBJ2-3; d_gene: TRBD1; CDR3aa: CASSLGQLTDTQYF; CDR3nt: TGCGCCAGCAGCCTGGGACAGCTCACAGATACGCAGTATTTT
v_gene: TRBV28; abundance: few; j_gene: TRBJ1-6; d_gene: .; CDR3aa: CASSSSSYNSPLHF; CDR3nt: TGTGCCAGCAGTTCCAGCTCCTATAATTCACCCCTCCACTTT
v_gene: TRBV27; abundance: .; j_gene: TRBJ1-6; d_gene: .; CDR3aa: CASSSRGSPLHF; CDR3nt: TGTGCCAGCAGTTCCCGGGGTTCACCCCTCCACTTT
v_gene: TRBV5-1; abundance: few; j_gene: TRBJ1-2; d_gene: .; CDR3aa: CASSPELGFYGYTF; CDR3nt: TGCGCCAGCAGCCCTGAGTTGGGGTTCTATGGCTACACCTTC
v_gene: TRBV15; abundance: .; j_gene: TRBJ1-6; d_gene: .; CDR3aa: CATSRGDSPLHF; CDR3nt: TGTGCCACCAGCAGAGGAGATTCACCCCTCCACTTT
v_gene: TRBV11-2; abundance: .; j_gene: TRBJ2-3; d_gene: TRBD1; CDR3aa: CASSPLDRGTTDTQYF; CDR3nt: TGTGCCAGCAGCCCCCTCGACAGGGGGACTACAGATACGCAGTATTTT
v_gene: TRBV7-2; abundance: .; j_gene: TRBJ2-1; d_gene: .; CDR3aa: CASSLAGRNYNEQFF; CDR3nt: TGTGCCAGCAGCTTAGCCGGGCGAAACTACAATGAGCAGTTCTTC
v_gene: TRBV6-5; abundance: .; j_gene: TRBJ1-6; d_gene: TRBD1; CDR3aa: CASNLGTGYGSPLHF; CDR3nt: TGTGCCAGCAACCTTGGGACAGGGTACGGTTCACCCCTCCACTTT
v_gene: TRBV29-1; abundance: .; j_gene: TRBJ2-6; d_gene: TRBD1; CDR3aa: CSVHRGPGANVLTF; CDR3nt: TGCAGCGTTCACAGGGGGCCTGGGGCCAACGTCCTGACTTTC
v_gene: TRBV29-1; abundance: .; j_gene: TRBJ1-2; d_gene: .; CDR3aa: CSVEKFPPRRYGYTF; CDR3nt: TGCAGCGTTGAGAAGTTCCCTCCGAGGAGATATGGCTACACCTTC
v_gene: TRBV7-2; abundance: .; j_gene: TRBJ1-1; d_gene: .; CDR3aa: CASSLAASLNTEAFF; CDR3nt: TGTGCCAGCAGCTTAGCGGCCAGCCTGAACACTGAAGCTTTCTTT
v_gene: TRBV7-2; abundance: .; j_gene: TRBJ1-5; d_gene: .; CDR3aa: CASSLERNQPQHF; CDR3nt: TGTGCCAGCAGCTTAGAGAGGAATCAGCCCCAGCATTTT
v_gene: TRBV14; abundance: .; j_gene: TRBJ1-5; d_gene: .; CDR3aa: CASSLSREQPQHF; CDR3nt: TGTGCCAGCAGCCTTTCCAGGGAACAGCCCCAGCATTTT
v_gene: TRBV30; abundance: few; j_gene: TRBJ1-1; d_gene: TRBD1; CDR3aa: CAYSTGGGTEAFF; CDR3nt: TGTGCCTACTCGACAGGGGGGGGCACTGAAGCTTTCTTT
v_gene: TRBV7-9; abundance: few; j_gene: TRBJ2-7; d_gene: TRBD1; CDR3aa: CASSLNLIQGESYEQYF; CDR3nt: TGTGCCAGCAGCTTAAATCTGATACAGGGGGAAAGCTACGAGCAGTACTTC